The next 13 T cell receptor beta chains were all read from a single sample in a study of T cell changes during pregnancy in multiple sclerosis. The repertoire was sequenced with immunoSEQ multiplex PCR; TCRdb's copy has only in-frame clones and lacks some. In the table there are approximately 69,000 clones, roughly nine tenths of which are singletons. Specimen: CD4+ T cells from peripheral blood mononuclear cells, collected in the third trimester of pregnancy. The receptors stem from a female donor in good health, enrolled as a control in a pregnancy study.

J is TRBJ1-2 and V is TRBV2, with D maybe TRBD1 (5 bases). V lost 7 bases, J lost 4 bases, and 10 bases lay in between. CDR1 is SNHLY, CDR2 FYNNEI, per germline. The CDR3 extends over 12 amino acids. CDR3 DNA: TGTGCCAGCACTTTAGGGGTCTATGGCTACACCTTC. This encodes CASTLGVYGYTF.

This chain uses TRBV30 with TRBJ1-2; 9 positions match TRBD1. The length of the CDR3 is 14 residues. With 0 bases clipped from V and 8 bases from J, the junction kept 7 bases outside the gene matches. Germline values: CDR1 GTSNPN, CDR2 SVGIG (reference sequence). In DNA, the CDR3 is TGTGCCTGGAGTGTAATTTCGGGACAGGGAGGCTACACCTTC. Amino acid sequence: CAWSVISGQGGYTF.

This chain connects TRBV29-1 to TRBJ2-5; 12 nucleotides align to TRBD1. The CDR3 is made up of 14 amino acids. In germline, CDR1 is SQVTM, CDR2 ANQGSEA. The trim removed 7 bases at V and 4 bases at J, leaving 7 bases unmatched. The CDR3 DNA is TGCAGCGCCCTGGGACAGGGGGCCGGAGAGACCCAGTACTTC. Translation gives CSALGQGAGETQYF.

This chain links TRBV5-1 with TRBJ2-3; D is unresolved. The CDR3 is made up of 12 amino acids. Per germline, CDR1 SGHRS and CDR2 YFSETQ. Deletions cut 7 bases from V and 4 bases from J, with 10 bases between. The CDR3 is CASSVLPDTQYF. The CDR3 DNA is TGCGCCAGCTCGGTCCTTCCAGATACGCAGTATTTT.

The rearrangement links TRBV7-2 to TRBJ1-2, with D perhaps TRBD1 (5 bases). Germline values: CDR1 SGHTA, CDR2 FQGNSA. The CDR3 has 14 amino acids. The V and J ends lost 3 bases and 8 bases respectively, with 16 bases between them. CDR3 loop: CASSFGGISSGYTF. Here the CDR3 DNA reads TGTGCCAGCAGCTTCGGGGGAATTAGTTCGGGCTACACCTTC.

V and J are TRBV7-2 and TRBJ1-6; D is perhaps TRBD1 (5 bases). There are 16 residues in the CDR3. Trimming pared 6 bases from V and 7 bases from J, leaving 19 bases between. Germline CDR1 is SGHTA and CDR2 is FQGNSA. As DNA, the CDR3 is TGTGCCAGCAGTTCCTTAAGGCAGGGTGGAAATTCACCCCTCCACTTT. This sequence encodes CASSSLRQGGNSPLHF. Full variable domain (rest looked up from reference TRBV7-2 and TRBJ1-6): GAGVSQSPSNKVTEKGKDVELRCDPISGHTALYWYRQSLGQGLEFLIYFQGNSAPDKSGLPSDRFSAERTGGSVSTLTIQRTQQEDSAVYLCASSSLRQGGNSPLHFGNGTRLTVT.

J is TRBJ1-2 and V is TRBV30, with D possibly TRBD1 on 5 matching bases. The CDR3 spans 14 residues. Germline V gives CDR1 GTSNPN, CDR2 SVGIG (reference sequence). V gave up 1 base and J gave up 3 bases, with 12 bases separating them. The CDR3 is CAWSARRGDYGYTF. The CDR3 DNA sequence: TGTGCCTGGAGTGCCCGAAGGGGCGACTATGGCTACACCTTC.

The chain links TRBV18 to TRBJ1-1, with 8 bases fitting TRBD1. Per germline, CDR1 KGHSH and CDR2 LQKENI. This CDR3 is built from 17 residues. J was trimmed by 10 bases and V by 6 bases; bases with no gene match: 22. CDR3 amino acids: CASSTGNPTGDHHGAFF. The CDR3 DNA reads TGTGCCAGCTCCACGGGGAACCCGACAGGGGACCACCACGGAGCTTTCTTT.

This chain joins TRBV5-4 and TRBJ1-1, with 7 bases aligning to TRBD1. CDR1 SGHNT and CDR2 YYREEE come from the germline V gene (reference sequence). There are 13 residues in the CDR3. With V trimmed by 2 bases and J by 7 bases, 5 bases remained unmatched. CDR3 sequence (DNA): TGTGCCAGCAGCTTAGGGGGCACGGGTGAAGCTTTCTTT. This gives the protein CASSLGGTGEAFF.

The chain employs TRBV2 and TRBJ1-2; D is uncertain. Trimming removed 0 bases from V and 6 bases from J, with 14 bases in between. Germline loops: CDR1 SNHLY, CDR2 FYNNEI. The CDR3 runs to 15 residues. The CDR3 is CASSEAGGWVDGYTF. CDR3 bases: TGTGCCAGCAGTGAAGCGGGAGGGTGGGTTGATGGCTACACCTTC.

V usage is TRBV7-2 and J usage is TRBJ2-7, with D perhaps matching TRBD2 (5 bases). The germline V gene encodes CDR1 SGHTA and CDR2 FQGNSA. The V end was cut by 8 bases, the J end by 4 bases, with 15 bases between. This CDR3 comprises 13 residues. The CDR3 sequence is CASGKPGLYEQYF. CDR3 nucleotides: TGTGCCAGCGGTAAACCGGGATTATACGAGCAGTACTTC. The full variable domain, in which reference TRBV7-2 and TRBJ2-7 provide the parts outside the CDR3, is GAGVSQSPSNKVTEKGKDVELRCDPISGHTALYWYRQSLGQGLEFLIYFQGNSAPDKSGLPSDRFSAERTGGSVSTLTIQRTQQEDSAVYLCASGKPGLYEQYFGPGTRLTVT.

This clone was seen a few times. J is TRBJ1-1 and V is TRBV30, with D possibly TRBD1 on 5 matching bases. Germline assignment: CDR1 GTSNPN and CDR2 SVGIG (reference sequence). This CDR3 has 12 residues. CDR3 region: CAGGRVNTEAFF. Here the CDR3 DNA reads TGTGCTGGTGGCAGGGTTAACACTGAAGCTTTCTTT.

The CDR3 here is CASRHRGPYEQYF. CDR3 nucleotide sequence: TGTGCCAGCAGACACAGGGGGCCGTACGAGCAGTACTTC. J is TRBJ2-7 and V is TRBV6-5; the match to TRBD1 covers 9 bases. This CDR3 is built from 13 residues. With 6 bases clipped from V and 4 bases from J, the junction kept 4 bases outside the gene matches. CDR1 and CDR2 from the germline V gene are MNHEY and SVGAGI.